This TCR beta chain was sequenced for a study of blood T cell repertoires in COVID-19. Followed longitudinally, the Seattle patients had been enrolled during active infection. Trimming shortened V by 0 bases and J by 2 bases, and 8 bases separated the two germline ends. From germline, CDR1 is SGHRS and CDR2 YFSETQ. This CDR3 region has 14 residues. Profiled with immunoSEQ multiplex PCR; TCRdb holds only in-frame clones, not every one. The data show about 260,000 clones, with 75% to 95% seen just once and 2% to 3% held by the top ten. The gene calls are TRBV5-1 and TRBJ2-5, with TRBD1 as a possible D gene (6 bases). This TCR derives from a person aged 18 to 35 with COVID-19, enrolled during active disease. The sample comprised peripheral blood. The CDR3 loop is CASSLEDSQETQYF. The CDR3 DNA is TGCGCCAGCAGCTTGGAGGACAGTCAAGAGACCCAGTACTTC. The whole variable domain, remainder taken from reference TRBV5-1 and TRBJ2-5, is KAGVTQTPRYLIKTRGQQVTLSCSPISGHRSVSWYQQTPGQGLQFLFEYFSETQRNKGNFPGRFSGRQFSNSRSEMNVSTLELGDSALYLCASSLEDSQETQYFGPGTRLLVL.